One and the same sample provided the 20 T cell receptor beta chains below, sequenced in a study of blood T cell repertoires in COVID-19 (dated by TCRdb to about 2020). The library came from the immunoSEQ multiplex PCR assay. TCRdb holds this immuneACCESS table with in-frame rearrangements only. Some clones are missing; in checked studies, unresolved V genes explain under half, and the rest has no known cause. This sample lists 250,000 or so clones; 85% to 90% were detected once. Of the sample, roughly 2.2% is held by the ten largest clones. Sequencing was carried out using peripheral blood. The receptors shown here come from a woman aged 60 to 75 with COVID-19, enrolled during active disease.

This clone has only one observation. V gene TRBV7-9 combines with J gene TRBJ1-3, with D possibly being TRBD1 (6 bases). The CDR3 runs 15 residues. Trimming pared 5 bases from V and 2 bases from J, leaving 13 bases between. Germline values: CDR1 SEHNR, CDR2 FQNEAQ (reference sequence). Written as DNA, the CDR3 is TGTGCCAGCAGCGCCCGGACAGATCCTGGAAACACCATATATTTT. Translated: CASSARTDPGNTIYF.

The chain is built from TRBV7-2 and TRBJ2-3; 9 nucleotides match TRBD2. Germline values: CDR1 SGHTA, CDR2 FQGNSA. The CDR3 extends over 14 amino acids. V shed 5 bases and J 10 bases; nucleotides not matched to a gene: 10. The CDR3 DNA reads TGTGCCAGCAGCGACCCGGGACTAGCAGCTGCGCAGTATTTT. Translated, it gives CASSDPGLAAAQYF.

This clone was seen just once. V and J are TRBV6-7 and TRBJ2-2, with D tentatively TRBD1 (5 bases). TRBV6-7 is flagged as an ORF with uncertain function. This CDR3 has 19 residues. Trimming stripped 10 bases from V and 6 bases from J, with 33 bases between. This CDR3 reads CATTYMGPGWIVSAGELFF. CDR3 sequence (DNA): TGTGCCACCACATACATGGGTCCAGGGTGGATAGTAAGCGCCGGGGAGCTGTTTTTT.

This sequence joins TRBV11-2 and TRBJ1-3; D is undetermined. The CDR3 loop spans 12 amino acids. From germline, CDR1 is SGHAT and CDR2 FQNNGV. V was clipped by 5 bases and J by 3 bases, with 5 bases between them. The CDR3 protein is CASSPNGNTIYF. The DNA of the CDR3 is TGTGCCAGCAGCCCCAATGGAAACACCATATATTTT.

J is TRBJ2-2 and V is TRBV9; possible D gene TRBD2, 6 bases. Per the germline V gene, CDR1 is SGDLS and CDR2 is YYNGEE. V lost 1 base, J lost 4 bases, and 8 bases lay in between. This CDR3 comprises 14 residues. CDR3: CASSVMGGTGELFF. CDR3 bases: TGTGCCAGCAGCGTAATGGGGGGCACCGGGGAGCTGTTTTTT.

The chain has TRBV19 and TRBJ1-5, with D uncertain. Between the trimmed V and J ends, which lost 5 bases and 4 bases, there was a span of 9 bases. CDR3 length: 13 residues. CDR1 and CDR2 from the germline V gene are LNHDA and SQIVND (reference sequence). This chain's CDR3 is CASSSWENQPQHF. CDR3 nucleotides: TGTGCCAGTAGTTCTTGGGAGAATCAGCCCCAGCATTTT. Variable domain in full (rest from reference TRBV19 and TRBJ1-5): DGGITQSPKYLFRKEGQNVTLSCEQNLNHDAMYWYRQDPGQGLRLIYYSQIVNDFQKGDIAEGYSVSREKKESFPLTVTSAQKNPTAFYLCASSSWENQPQHFGDGTRLSIL.

CDR3 in DNA: TGTGCCAGCTCACCATCCGGCGTGGTGCGGGTCGAGCAGTACTTC. This sequence encodes CASSPSGVVRVEQYF. J is TRBJ2-7 and V is TRBV18; weak D call: TRBD2 (5 bases). The germline CDR1 and CDR2 sequences are KGHSH and LQKENI. Trimming stripped 2 bases from V and 6 bases from J, with 17 bases between. This CDR3 is 15 amino acids long.

Note on this clone: The junction shows a germline mismatch at one end, possibly a read error. In DNA form, the CDR3 reads TGTGCCAGCAGCGTAGCCCCCTCCTTCAATGAGCAGTTCTTC. Translated: CASSVAPSFNEQFF. The genes are TRBV9 and TRBJ2-1, with D unclear. This CDR3 spans 14 amino acids. From germline, CDR1 is SGDLS and CDR2 YYNGEE. Looking up the rest from reference TRBV9 and TRBJ2-1 gives the full variable domain: DSGVTQTPKHLITATGQRVTLRCSPRSGDLSVYWYQQSLDQGLQFLIQYYNGEERAKGNILERFSAQQFPDLHSELNLSSLELGDSALYFCASSVAPSFNEQFFGPGTRLTVL.

This chain links TRBV29-1 with TRBJ2-6, with D unresolved. The V and J ends lost 0 bases and 3 bases respectively, with 15 bases between them. The CDR3 runs 17 residues. The V gene's germline CDR1 is SQVTM and CDR2 ANQGSEA. CDR3 DNA: TGCAGCGTTGAAGATCGTCCAGGTCCGGATGGGGCCAACGTCCTGACTTTC. It specifies CSVEDRPGPDGANVLTF.

This clone was counted once. The chain links TRBV5-4 to TRBJ2-3, with D hard to call. The CDR3 length is 13 residues. In germline, CDR1 is SGHNT, CDR2 YYREEE (reference sequence). V lost 1 base, J lost 4 bases, and 7 bases lay in between. The CDR3 sequence is CASSLRGADTQYF. As DNA, the CDR3 is TGTGCCAGCAGCTTGCGAGGCGCAGATACGCAGTATTTT.

The rearrangement joins TRBV19 to TRBJ1-1, with D possibly matching TRBD1 (5 bases). CDR3 length equals 14 residues. CDR1 LNHDA and CDR2 SQIVND come from the germline V gene (reference sequence). The V and J ends lost 1 base and 0 bases respectively, with 6 bases between them. This chain's CDR3 is CASSIVGVNTEAFF. CDR3 coding DNA: TGTGCCAGTAGTATAGTAGGGGTGAACACTGAAGCTTTCTTT. Full variable domain (outside the CDR3, taken from reference TRBV19 and TRBJ1-1): DGGITQSPKYLFRKEGQNVTLSCEQNLNHDAMYWYRQDPGQGLRLIYYSQIVNDFQKGDIAEGYSVSREKKESFPLTVTSAQKNPTAFYLCASSIVGVNTEAFFGQGTRLTVV.

This chain links TRBV7-3 with TRBJ2-1; 11 bases match TRBD2. The CDR3 sequence is 15 residues long. Germline trimming cut 3 bases from V and 4 bases from J; bases unmatched to any gene: 2. Germline lookup yields CDR1 SGHTA and CDR2 FQGTGA. CDR3 nucleotide sequence: TGTGCCAGCAGCTTCACTAGCGGGGGATACAATGAGCAGTTCTTC. Residues: CASSFTSGGYNEQFF.

The chain has TRBV28 and TRBJ2-3; 7 nucleotides line up with TRBD1. Unmatched junction bases numbered 7, after V lost 5 bases and J lost 2 bases. This CDR3 has 15 amino acids. The V gene's germline CDR1 is MDHEN and CDR2 SYDVKM. For the CDR3, the DNA is TGTGCCAGCAGTGTACAGGGGACGTTCACAGATACGCAGTATTTT. Translation: CASSVQGTFTDTQYF.

The V gene is TRBV6-5, the J gene TRBJ2-7; TRBD1 agrees at 8 bases. The CDR3 totals 14 residues. Per the germline V gene, CDR1 is MNHEY and CDR2 is SVGAGI. The V and J ends lost 7 bases and 2 bases, in that order; junction bases with no gene match: 7. The CDR3 spells CASKKGDRTYEQYF. CDR3 in DNA: TGTGCCAGCAAAAAGGGGGACAGGACCTACGAGCAGTACTTC.

The rearrangement links TRBV12-3 or TRBV12-4 to TRBJ1-3; D unclear. V lost 5 bases and J lost 2, with 4 bases in between. This CDR3 region has 12 residues. The chain's CDR3 is CASSRAGNTIYF. The CDR3 region has the DNA TGTGCCAGCAGTCGAGCTGGAAACACCATATATTTT.

V and J are TRBV4-1 and TRBJ1-4; 7 nucleotides match TRBD1. The length of the CDR3 is 14 residues. CDR1 is MGHRA and CDR2 is YSYEKL in the germline V gene. V dropped 6 bases and J dropped 7; count of bases not matched to a gene: 8. In nucleotides, the CDR3 is TGCGCCAGCAGAAACAGGGGTGGCGGTGAAAAACTGTTTTTT. It encodes CASRNRGGGEKLFF.

The chain links TRBV2 to TRBJ2-1; D gene unclear. The CDR3 has 12 amino acids. CDR1 and CDR2 (germline): SNHLY, FYNNEI. The V end was cut by 2 bases, the J end by 7 bases, with 6 bases between. CDR3: CASSERENEQFF. DNA of the CDR3: TGTGCCAGCAGTGAACGAGAGAATGAGCAGTTCTTC.

This clone was seen once. This sequence joins TRBV4-1 and TRBJ2-1; tentatively, D is TRBD2 (5 bases). Germline V gene lookup returns CDR1 MGHRA and CDR2 YSYEKL. The CDR3 totals 13 residues. The V gene lost 1 base and the J gene lost 7 bases, with 8 bases spanning the gap. The CDR3 spells CASSQVSGNEQFF. CDR3 nucleotide sequence: TGCGCCAGCAGCCAAGTTTCGGGGAATGAGCAGTTCTTC.

CDR3 DNA sequence: TGCGCCAGCAGCCAAAGCACCTCAAATTATCAGCCCCAGCATTTT. This gives the protein CASSQSTSNYQPQHF. The rearrangement joins TRBV4-1 to TRBJ1-5; D remains unclear. V was cut by 2 bases and J by 5 bases, with 13 bases left in between. The CDR3 length is 15 residues. The germline V gene encodes CDR1 MGHRA and CDR2 YSYEKL.

The chain is built from TRBV9 and TRBJ1-6; D gene ambiguous. Germline V gene lookup returns CDR1 SGDLS and CDR2 YYNGEE. CDR3 length equals 13 residues. Trimming took off 4 bases at V and 6 bases at J, with 8 bases between the two ends. CDR3 nucleotides: TGTGCCAGCAGCCCCGGAGGTAATTCACCCCTCCACTTT. Amino acid sequence: CASSPGGNSPLHF.